The rows below give T cell receptor beta chains drawn from one sample of a study of regulatory T cells in long-lasting Graves disease. TCRdb re-derived calls from the multiplex PCR reads in MiXCR, one entry per CDR3 protein. This sample has around 400,000 distinct CDR3 sequences, with about 16% found just once. Sequenced here: peripheral blood mononuclear cells (PBMCs), sampled at new diagnosis, from a patient treated with antithyroid drugs. These receptors originate from a female donor with Graves disease. Each CDR3 is given with its conserved first and last residue. Fields, in order: D gene, J gene, V gene, clone size, CDR3 DNA, CDR3 protein. The D gene is left open where the match is weak. Clone size is shown for a subset of rows, as once, few, many or a class of expanded clone.

D gene: NA
J gene: TRBJ1-1
V gene: TRBV2
clone size: many
CDR3 DNA: TGTGCCAGCACTTGGGACGGCCTGGGTGCTTTCTTT
CDR3 protein: CASTWDGLGAFF

D gene: NA
J gene: TRBJ2-3
V gene: TRBV6-4
clone size: NA
CDR3 DNA: TGTGCCAGCAGTGTGACAGCCTCGGATACGCAGTATTTT
CDR3 protein: CASSVTASDTQYF

D gene: NA
J gene: TRBJ2-1
V gene: TRBV27
clone size: many
CDR3 DNA: TGTGCCAGCAGTAACACAGGGCTTAAAACGATCTTC
CDR3 protein: CASSNTGLKTIF

D gene: NA
J gene: TRBJ1-2
V gene: TRBV20-1
clone size: NA
CDR3 DNA: TGCAGTGCTACAGACAGAGCTAACTATGGCTACACCTTC
CDR3 protein: CSATDRANYGYTF

D gene: NA
J gene: TRBJ1-5
V gene: TRBV5-6
clone size: many
CDR3 DNA: TGTGCCAGCAGCCTCCGGGGGACGTACCAGCCCCAGCATTTT
CDR3 protein: CASSLRGTYQPQHF

D gene: NA
J gene: TRBJ1-5
V gene: TRBV19
clone size: NA
CDR3 DNA: TGTGCCACCACCCCCACAGGGTATCAGCCCCAGCATTTT
CDR3 protein: CATTPTGYQPQHF

D gene: NA
J gene: TRBJ2-5
V gene: TRBV7-9
clone size: NA
CDR3 DNA: TGTGCCAGCAGCTTCTTACAGGGTTCGGGGGAGACCCAGTACTTC
CDR3 protein: CASSFLQGSGETQYF

D gene: NA
J gene: TRBJ1-1
V gene: TRBV12-3/TRBV12-4
clone size: many
CDR3 DNA: TGTGCCAGCAGTTCGACGGCCGGTGAAGCTTTCTTT
CDR3 protein: CASSSTAGEAFF

D gene: TRBD1
J gene: TRBJ2-1
V gene: TRBV6-1
clone size: NA
CDR3 DNA: TGTGCCAGCAGTAAAAAAGGGGACAGGGCATACAATGAGCAGTTCTTC
CDR3 protein: CASSKKGDRAYNEQFF

D gene: TRBD1
J gene: TRBJ1-4
V gene: TRBV6-2/TRBV6-3
clone size: many
CDR3 DNA: TGTGCCAGCAGTTCCCCGGGACAGGGGAATGAAAAACTGTTTTTT
CDR3 protein: CASSSPGQGNEKLFF

D gene: NA
J gene: TRBJ1-2
V gene: TRBV28
clone size: many
CDR3 DNA: TGTGCCAGCAGTTTATGGGACAGCGATGGCTACACCTTC
CDR3 protein: CASSLWDSDGYTF

D gene: NA
J gene: TRBJ2-1
V gene: TRBV29-1
clone size: many
CDR3 DNA: TGCAGCGTTGGAAGCGGCCACAATGAGCAGTTCTTC
CDR3 protein: CSVGSGHNEQFF

D gene: NA
J gene: TRBJ1-5
V gene: TRBV20-1
clone size: many
CDR3 DNA: TGCAGTGCTAGAGATAAGGGAAACAGCAATCAGCCCCAGCATTTT
CDR3 protein: CSARDKGNSNQPQHF

D gene: NA
J gene: TRBJ1-4
V gene: TRBV3-1
clone size: few
CDR3 DNA: TGTGCCAGCAGCCAGCCAGGGGCTGGCGCAACTAATGAAAAACTGTTTTTT
CDR3 protein: CASSQPGAGATNEKLFF

D gene: NA
J gene: TRBJ2-1
V gene: TRBV28
clone size: NA
CDR3 DNA: TGTGCCAGCAGCCGTCCAGGGCTCAGCCAGTTCTTC
CDR3 protein: CASSRPGLSQFF

D gene: NA
J gene: TRBJ1-5
V gene: TRBV12-3/TRBV12-4
clone size: many
CDR3 DNA: TGTGCCAGCACCAAAAGTCCCCAGCCGAATCAGCCCCAGCATTTT
CDR3 protein: CASTKSPQPNQPQHF

D gene: NA
J gene: TRBJ2-1
V gene: TRBV5-1
clone size: NA
CDR3 DNA: TGCGCCAGCAGCTTGGGGTCCGATCGTTGGGAAGGATCGTACAATGAGCAGTTCTTC
CDR3 protein: CASSLGSDRWEGSYNEQFF